This TCR beta chain is from a study of blood T cell repertoires in COVID-19 (dated by TCRdb to 2018 to 2020). In the study overall: Collaborator samples came from the United States, Italy and Spain and covered acute and convalescent phases of COVID-19. The prospective study material was composed of cDNA or gDNA derived from T cells, B-cell-depleted T cells, or PBMCs. Deeply sampled blood TCRbeta repertoires from subjects exposed to, actively infected with, or recovered from COVID-19 were included in the dataset. The repertoires were made available in a free public database intended to serve as a resource for research on the immune response to SARS-CoV-2. The samples were drawn from the first 160 participants of the ongoing ImmuneRACE study and from more than 1,000 subjects provided by 6 global collaborators. Sample metadata almost always included a de-identified subject ID, COVID-19 status, age in years and sex. Where available, HLA class I and class II types were taken from metadata supplied by the sample provider and were not determined by assay-based typing. Results the study describes overall, beyond this receptor: The quantity of clinical and demographic metadata differed by source and by participant and was supplied without curation.

One collaborating source in Seattle enrolled patients during active infection and followed them longitudinally through the course of disease. The collaborating institutions used their own protocols to collect whole blood in K2EDTA tubes. For TCRbeta analysis, collaborators shipped samples as frozen whole blood, isolated PBMCs, or DNA extracted from either of those sample types. On this clone: There is no known antigen for this receptor. No base quality values were provided; no much bigger clone lies one nucleotide off.

TCRbeta CDR3 regions were amplified from genomic DNA using the immunoSEQ Assay, a bias-controlled multiplex PCR. For the original study's pipeline: The number of nucleated cells in each sample was estimated from the amplification of reference gene primers within the assay. To quantify the absolute abundance of each unique TCRbeta CDR3 rearrangement, sequence reads were collapsed and filtered. For each sample, productive Simpson clonality was calculated as the square root of Simpson's diversity index across productive rearrangements. TCRdb re-hosts the immuneACCESS table, in-frame sequences only. Its copies lack some clones; in the studies checked, an unresolved V gene accounts for under half of them, and the cause for the rest is not known. V, J and clone size derive from that table, while D and trimming were established from the DNA sequence. Across this sample there are approximately 250,000 clones, with 88% seen only once. Jointly, the top ten make up about 10% of the sample.

The sample taken for sequencing was peripheral blood. The origin of this receptor is a woman in her 70s with COVID-19, enrolled during active disease.

In nucleotide form, the sequence is TGTGCCACCAGTGGCGGGAGGCCAGGAGATACGCAGTATTTT. Translated, this is CATSGGRPGDTQYF. The rearrangement combines TRBV24-1 with TRBJ2-3, with 8 junctional bases fitting TRBD2. Relative to germline, V is missing 5 bases and J is missing 5 bases, with 5 bases of the junction outside any gene match. Reading the germline V gene gives CDR1 KGHDR and CDR2 SFDVKD. Measured from the cysteine to the phenylalanine, the CDR3 is 14 residues long. The kept DNA is CDR3 alone, 42 bases in frame from the first base.